This section outlines one TCR beta chain sequence together with its context. The antigen it binds to is not known. No per-base quality is available; no much larger clone lies one base away. The data were obtained in a study of blood T cell repertoires in COVID-19 (dated by TCRdb to 2020 to 2022). Notes on the research overall: Collaborator samples came from the United States, Italy and Spain and covered acute and convalescent phases of COVID-19. The prospective study material was composed of cDNA or gDNA derived from T cells, B-cell-depleted T cells, or PBMCs. Deeply sampled blood TCRbeta repertoires from subjects exposed to, actively infected with, or recovered from COVID-19 were included in the dataset. A freely available public database, intended as a resource for researchers studying the immune response to SARS-CoV-2, is where the repertoires were released. Samples were obtained from the ongoing ImmuneRACE study (first 160 participants) and from over 1,000 subjects provided by 6 global collaborators. The sample metadata nearly always contained a de-identified subject ID, COVID-19 status, age in years and sex. HLA class I and class II types, where available, came from metadata supplied by the sample provider rather than from assay-based typing. What the work shows at the level of the full study, not this receptor alone: The amount of clinical and demographic metadata varied by source and participant and was provided uncurated.

The immunoSEQ Assay, a bias-controlled multiplex PCR, was used to amplify TCRbeta CDR3 regions from genomic DNA. For the original study's pipeline: Nucleated cell counts per sample were estimated from amplification of reference gene primers within the assay. To quantify the absolute abundance of each unique TCRbeta CDR3 rearrangement, sequence reads were collapsed and filtered. For each sample, productive Simpson clonality was calculated by taking the square root of Simpson's diversity index across productive rearrangements. What TCRdb holds here is the immuneACCESS table cut down to in-frame rearrangements. Part of the clones is not present; checked against another copy, under half of the missing clones reflect an unresolved V gene, and the others are unexplained. V, J and clone size are those of that table, while D and trimming were read from the DNA. The sample records about 69,000 clones, around 86% of which are singletons. The leading ten clones occupy around 3% of the sample.

The collaborating institutions used their own protocols to collect whole blood in K2EDTA tubes. Collaborator samples were shipped for TCRbeta analysis as frozen whole blood, isolated PBMCs, or DNA extracted from either sample type. From the germline V gene (reference sequence), CDR1 is LNHDA and CDR2 is SQIVND. Trimming accounts for 4 bases at V and 1 base at J, while the number of junction bases matched to no gene is 1. The CDR3 spans 14 residues, from the cysteine through the phenylalanine. Here the CDR3 DNA is all that survives: 42 bases in frame from base 1. The sequencing sample was made of peripheral blood. Here the chain combines TRBV19 and TRBJ2-1; TRBD2 fits 7 bases in the junction. The sequence derives from an elderly man with acute or convalescent COVID-19. The CDR3 loop reads CASSRGGSYNEQFF. The bases read TGTGCCAGTAGTAGGGGGGGGTCCTACAATGAGCAGTTCTTC.